The next 21 T cell receptor beta chains were all read from a single sample in a study of blood T cell repertoires in COVID-19. Assay: immunoSEQ multiplex PCR; the TCRdb copy retains only in-frame clones and omits some. The data contain about 180,000 clones, approximately 85% of them seen just once; the ten biggest clones take up more than 2.5%. The specimen was peripheral blood. The origin of the receptors is a man in his sixties with acute or convalescent COVID-19.

The chain links TRBV7-8 to TRBJ2-5; D ambiguous. V lost 5 bases, J lost 5 bases, and 12 bases lay in between. The CDR3 totals 13 residues. The V gene's germline CDR1 is SGHVS and CDR2 FQNEAQ. The CDR3 coding sequence is TGTGCCAGCAGCCCGCCCTCCCAGGAGACCCAGTACTTC. Protein: CASSPPSQETQYF. The whole variable domain, filled in from reference TRBV7-8 and TRBJ2-5, reads GAGVSQSPRYKVAKRGQDVALRCDPISGHVSLFWYQQALGQGPEFLTYFQNEAQLDKSGLPSDRFFAERPEGSVSTLKIQRTQQEDSAVYLCASSPPSQETQYFGPGTRLLVL.

The V call is TRBV6-5, the J call TRBJ2-7, with D perhaps TRBD2 (5 bases). The V and J ends lost 0 bases and 4 bases respectively, with 10 bases between them. The germline CDR1 and CDR2 sequences are MNHEY and SVGAGI. The CDR3 runs 14 residues. CDR3 protein: CASSYSRVGYEQYF. CDR3 DNA: TGTGCCAGCAGTTACTCGCGGGTGGGGTACGAGCAGTACTTC.

J is TRBJ1-1 and V is TRBV10-3; tentative D call: TRBD1 (5 bases). The germline CDR1 and CDR2 sequences are ENHRY and SYGVKD. The ends were cut back, 5 bases at V and 4 bases at J, with 5 bases in the middle. The CDR3 covers 11 residues. CDR3 nucleotides: TGTGCCATCAGTAGGGGCACTGAAGCTTTCTTT. Its translation: CAISRGTEAFF.

In this sample, this clone turned up a few times. This sequence joins TRBV11-1 and TRBJ2-3, with D perhaps TRBD1 (6 bases). V shed 3 bases and J shed 2 bases, with 12 bases lying between them. The CDR3 consists of 15 residues. Germline V CDR1 and CDR2: SGHAT, FQDESV (reference sequence). In DNA form, the CDR3 reads TGTGCCAGCAGCTTTTTGGCAGGGGCCACAGATACGCAGTATTTT. Translating it yields CASSFLAGATDTQYF. The full variable domain, with the rest looked up from reference TRBV11-1 and TRBJ2-3, is EAEVAQSPRYKITEKSQAVAFWCDPISGHATLYWYRQILGQGPELLVQFQDESVVDDSQLPKDRFSAERLKGVDSTLKIQPAELGDSAMYLCASSFLAGATDTQYFGPGTRLTVL.

This sequence joins TRBV7-6 and TRBJ1-3; D is unclear. V lost 8 bases, J lost 0 bases, and 11 bases lay in between. In germline, CDR1 is SGHVS, CDR2 FNYEAQ. This CDR3 contains 14 residues. CDR3 nucleotides: TGTGCCAGCCGGCCCGACATCTCTGGAAACACCATATATTTT. This translates into CASRPDISGNTIYF.

Only a few counts were recorded for this clone. The V gene is TRBV12-3 or TRBV12-4, the J gene TRBJ2-5, with D uncertain. CDR3 length equals 11 residues. Trimming pared 2 bases from V and 7 bases from J, leaving 5 bases between. The CDR3 reads CASSLTGTQYF. The CDR3 DNA is TGTGCCAGCAGTTTAACCGGGACCCAGTACTTC.

This clone has just one count. The chain recombines TRBV10-2 with TRBJ1-6, with 7 bases identical to TRBD1. The junction had 5 bases not matched to a gene; V was cut back by 7 bases and J by 8 bases. Germline V gene sequence: CDR1 WSHSY, CDR2 SAAADI. There are 13 residues in the CDR3. The chain's CDR3 is CASTITGDSPLHF. CDR3 in DNA: TGCGCCAGCACTATTACAGGGGATTCACCCCTCCACTTT.

This clone was counted once. The chain couples TRBV6-5 to TRBJ1-1; D is unresolved. The CDR3 has 12 amino acids. Germline values: CDR1 MNHEY, CDR2 SVGAGI. Trimming took 6 bases from V and 6 from J, leaving 11 bases between them. The CDR3 loop is CASRVMHSEAFF. CDR3 coding DNA: TGTGCCAGCAGGGTAATGCACTCTGAAGCTTTCTTT.

This rearrangement joins TRBV28 to TRBJ2-7; 10 nucleotides match TRBD2. The length of the CDR3 is 18 residues. CDR1 is MDHEN, CDR2 SYDVKM, per germline. V dropped 5 bases and J dropped 4; count of bases not matched to a gene: 17. CDR3 in amino acids: CASSPSASGRFSAYEQYF. The DNA for the CDR3 is TGTGCCAGCAGTCCCTCGGCTAGCGGGAGATTCTCGGCGTACGAGCAGTACTTC.

The J gene is TRBJ2-1, the V gene TRBV29-1; 7 bases are shared with TRBD1. The V gene end was trimmed by 6 bases and the J gene end by 1 base; junction bases not matched to a gene: 6. Germline V gene lookup returns CDR1 SQVTM and CDR2 ANQGSEA. The CDR3 totals 14 residues. The CDR3 nucleotides are TGCAGCGTCGGACGGACAGGATCCTACAATGAGCAGTTCTTC. Protein sequence: CSVGRTGSYNEQFF.

This chain connects TRBV2 to TRBJ2-2, with 13 bases matching TRBD2. Trimming at V came to 6 bases and at J to 5 bases, leaving 6 bases not matched to a gene. This CDR3 region has 16 residues. The germline V gene encodes CDR1 SNHLY and CDR2 FYNNEI. CDR3 DNA sequence: TGTGCCAGCAGCCTTAAGACTAGCGGGAGGACCGGGGAGCTGTTTTTT. It is translated as CASSLKTSGRTGELFF.

The J gene is TRBJ2-3, the V gene TRBV11-2, with a tentative D call TRBD1 (5 bases). This CDR3 contains 16 residues. Germline CDR1 is SGHAT and CDR2 is FQNNGV. Trimming took off 1 base at V and 2 bases at J, with 13 bases between the two ends. The DNA of the CDR3 is TGTGCCAGCAGCTTAGTGGACACCCGAACCACAGATACGCAGTATTTT. This gives the protein CASSLVDTRTTDTQYF.

This chain joins TRBV5-8 and TRBJ1-5; 7 bases match TRBD1. The CDR3 is 17 residues long. Germline assignment: CDR1 SGHTS and CDR2 YDEGEE. V shed 2 bases, J shed 6 bases, and the junction held 14 bases outside the gene matches. CDR3 nucleotides: TGTGCCAGCAGCTTAGAAAGTGGGACAGCCCTCGGTCAGCCCCAGCATTTT. It encodes CASSLESGTALGQPQHF.

The chain recombines TRBV7-2 with TRBJ2-7, with no clear D. Trimming stripped 6 bases from V and 3 bases from J, with 18 bases between. The CDR3 is made up of 15 amino acids. The germline gives CDR1 SGHTA, CDR2 FQGNSA. The DNA for the CDR3 is TGTGCCAGCAGGGTGTTACCGGAGCCCAACTACGAGCAGTACTTC. Amino acid sequence: CASRVLPEPNYEQYF.

The chain has TRBV18 and TRBJ2-2; 7 bases match TRBD2. The germline V gene encodes CDR1 KGHSH and CDR2 LQKENI. V lost 0 bases, J lost 3 bases, and 7 bases stayed unmatched. The CDR3 consists of 17 residues. CDR3 nucleotides: TGTGCCAGCTCACCACCGGAGTCCGGGAGGTACACCGGGGAGCTGTTTTTT. Amino acid sequence: CASSPPESGRYTGELFF.

The chain employs TRBV6-2 or TRBV6-3 and TRBJ2-5, with 9 bases that match TRBD2. The CDR3 is made up of 16 amino acids. Germline V gene data show CDR1 as MNHEY and CDR2 as SVGEGT. V lost 6 bases to trimming and J lost 5 bases; unmatched junction nucleotides: 13. The CDR3 is CASSFVGSGSRETQYF. The DNA for the CDR3 is TGTGCCAGCAGCTTCGTCGGTAGCGGGAGTAGGGAGACCCAGTACTTC.

The chain employs TRBV30 and TRBJ1-1, with D hard to call. The germline CDR1 and CDR2 sequences are GTSNPN and SVGIG (reference sequence). The CDR3 runs to 13 residues. The V end lost 2 bases, the J end lost 2 bases, and 9 bases lay between the germline ends. The CDR3 loop reads CAWSFTVNTEAFF. CDR3 sequence (DNA): TGTGCCTGGAGTTTCACAGTTAACACTGAAGCTTTCTTT.

The chain links TRBV7-9 to TRBJ2-2; TRBD2 matches 10 bases. J was trimmed by 3 bases and V by 1 base; bases with no gene match: 11. The CDR3 runs 19 residues. Germline lookup yields CDR1 SEHNR and CDR2 FQNEAQ (reference sequence). CDR3: CASSLVVGLAGVYTGELFF. CDR3 DNA sequence: TGTGCCAGCAGCTTAGTGGTGGGGCTAGCGGGAGTGTACACCGGGGAGCTGTTTTTT.

V gene TRBV20-1 combines with J gene TRBJ2-7, with D unclear. This CDR3 contains 9 residues. CDR1 and CDR2 from the germline V gene are DFQATT and SNEGSKA (reference sequence). CDR3 protein: CSPSYEQYF. The CDR3 bases are TGCAGCCCATCCTACGAGCAGTACTTC.

This chain links TRBV27 with TRBJ1-4, with 11 bases lining up with TRBD1. The CDR3 covers 15 residues. Unmatched junction bases numbered 6, after V lost 5 bases and J lost 7 bases. Germline values: CDR1 MNHEY, CDR2 SMNVEV (reference sequence). The chain's CDR3 is CASSPRDRGGEKLFF. CDR3 coding DNA: TGTGCCAGCAGTCCCCGGGACAGGGGGGGTGAAAAACTGTTTTTT.

V is TRBV4-3 and J is TRBJ2-5; TRBD2 matches 9 bases. Trimming removed 1 base from V and 5 bases from J; junction bases left unmatched: 8. CDR1 and CDR2 (germline): LGHNA, YSLEER. The CDR3 extends over 16 amino acids. The CDR3 loop reads CASSQGAGGPVETQYF. The CDR3 coding sequence is TGCGCCAGCAGCCAAGGGGCGGGAGGGCCCGTGGAGACCCAGTACTTC.